This T cell receptor beta chain was recorded in a study of siplizumab effects on memory and regulatory T cells. Whole-study results and caveats: No naive or memory phenotype could be assigned to roughly 80-95% of proliferating clones. The alloreactive clones that mapped to unstimulated subsets made up only a minor fraction. Naive T cells apparently outstripped memory cells in diversity and seemed major alloresponse contributors.

CDR1 is SGHNT, CDR2 YYREEE, per germline (reference sequence). V was shortened by 0 bases and J by 8 bases, with 14 bases between the two germline ends. The CDR3 extends over 14 amino acids. The assay covered 90,000 to 100,000 TCR templates per sample. Clones were sequenced by immunoSEQ multiplex PCR, and TCRdb holds only the in-frame ones, with some missing. The data show roughly 100,000 clones, 90% to 95% seen once. For this clone: Its antigen remains unidentified.

The gene calls are TRBV5-4 and TRBJ1-2; D remains ambiguous. Material: CD4+ T cells sorted from blood. The source of this sequence is a human donor in good health. The DNA for the CDR3 is TGTGCCAGCAGCTTGGCCGTTGCAGGCCCCGGCTACACCTTC. Its translation is CASSLAVAGPGYTF.